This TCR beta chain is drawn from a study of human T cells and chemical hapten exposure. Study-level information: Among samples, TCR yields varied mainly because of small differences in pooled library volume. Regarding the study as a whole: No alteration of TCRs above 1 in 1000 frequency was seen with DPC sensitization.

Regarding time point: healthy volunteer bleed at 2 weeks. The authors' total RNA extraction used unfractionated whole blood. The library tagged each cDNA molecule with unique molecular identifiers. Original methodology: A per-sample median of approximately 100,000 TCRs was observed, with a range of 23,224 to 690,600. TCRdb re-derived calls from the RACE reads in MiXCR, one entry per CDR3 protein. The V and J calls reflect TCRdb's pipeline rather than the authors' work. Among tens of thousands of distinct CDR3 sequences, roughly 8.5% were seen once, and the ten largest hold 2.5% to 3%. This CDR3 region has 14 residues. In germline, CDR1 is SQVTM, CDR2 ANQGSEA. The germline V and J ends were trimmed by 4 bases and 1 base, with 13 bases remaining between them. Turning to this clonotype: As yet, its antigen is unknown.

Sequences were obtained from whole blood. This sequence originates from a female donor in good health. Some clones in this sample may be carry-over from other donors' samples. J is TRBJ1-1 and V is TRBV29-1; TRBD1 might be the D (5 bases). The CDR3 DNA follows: TGCAGCGTTGTCTTATCCGACAGGAACACTGAAGCTTTCTTT. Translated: CSVVLSDRNTEAFF.